Shown below are 8 T cell receptor beta chains from a single sample sequenced in a study of T-cell reconstitution after alpha-beta-depleted transplantation in children. Using unique molecular identifiers, the investigators prepared the TCRbeta library. MiXCR was run by TCRdb on the PCR reads, yielding one entry per CDR3 protein. In the table there are 750,000 to 950,000 distinct CDR3 sequences, approximately 15% of which are singletons. The starting material was PBMCs, mostly from graft donor cells, obtained 360 days after TCRalphabeta/CD19-depleted stem cell transplant. The receptors were sampled from a male patient aged 10 to 17 who had a stem cell transplant for acute lymphoblastic leukemia, so the T cells may come from the graft donor.

J is TRBJ1-4 and V is TRBV12-3 or TRBV12-4; tentative D call: TRBD1 (6 bases). V lost 3 bases to trimming and J lost 5 bases, with 10 bases between them. The CDR3 runs to 14 residues. The CDR3 region is CASSFGGANEKLFF. In DNA form, the CDR3 reads TGTGCCAGCAGTTTTGGGGGCGCGAATGAAAAACTGTTTTTT.

The V call is TRBV10-3, the J call TRBJ2-6; D might be TRBD1 (6 bases). Deletions cut 3 bases from V and 1 base from J, with 7 bases between. The CDR3 has 15 amino acids. CDR1 is ENHRY, CDR2 SYGVKD, per germline. DNA for the CDR3: TGTGCCATCAGTGAACAGGGATCTGGGGCCAACGTCCTGACTTTC. Amino acids: CAISEQGSGANVLTF.

In its sample, this clonotype was seen a few times. The rearrangement uses TRBV11-2 and TRBJ2-7; perhaps TRBD1 as D (6 bases). Trimming stripped 4 bases from V and 4 bases from J, with 17 bases between. The CDR3 sequence is 15 residues long. Germline V gene data show CDR1 as SGHAT and CDR2 as FQNNGV. This CDR3 reads CASSSFPRGPYEQYF. In DNA, the CDR3 is TGTGCCAGCAGCTCATTCCCCAGGGGACCTTACGAGCAGTACTTC. Full variable domain (outside the CDR3, taken from reference TRBV11-2 and TRBJ2-7): EAGVAQSPRYKIIEKRQSVAFWCNPISGHATLYWYQQILGQGPKLLIQFQNNGVVDDSQLPKDRFSAERLKGVDSTLKIQPAKLEDSAVYLCASSSFPRGPYEQYFGPGTRLTVT.

J is TRBJ2-5 and V is TRBV7-6, with D unresolved. This CDR3 contains 12 residues. The germline V gene has CDR1 SGHVS and CDR2 FNYEAQ. Trimming removed 5 bases at V and 8 bases at J, with 12 bases between. CDR3 amino acids: CASSLLSYTQYF. The CDR3 region has the DNA TGTGCCAGCAGCCTACTAAGTTATACCCAGTACTTC.

This clonotype was seen a few times. This rearrangement joins TRBV3-1 to TRBJ2-5; a possible D gene is TRBD1 (5 bases). This CDR3 comprises 14 residues. Germline V gives CDR1 LGHDT, CDR2 YNNKEL (reference sequence). The V end was cut by 8 bases, the J end by 2 bases, with 15 bases between. This chain's CDR3 is CASEIRTQQETQYF. The CDR3 nucleotides are TGTGCCAGCGAGATCCGGACACAGCAAGAGACCCAGTACTTC.

The chain is built from TRBV20-1 and TRBJ2-7; D ambiguous. Per the germline V gene, CDR1 is DFQATT and CDR2 is SNEGSKA (reference sequence). The length of the CDR3 is 13 residues. V shed 0 bases and J shed 3 bases, with 9 bases lying between them. In DNA form, the CDR3 reads TGCAGTGCTAGAGATGACTCCCTCTACGAGCAGTACTTC. Translated, it gives CSARDDSLYEQYF.

This clonotype has only a few counts. The V gene is TRBV6-2 or TRBV6-3, the J gene TRBJ2-1, with TRBD1 matching 7 bases. Germline loops: CDR1 MNHEY, CDR2 SVGEGT. V shed 5 bases, J shed 8 bases, and the junction held 12 bases outside the gene matches. The CDR3 is 15 amino acids. The CDR3 loop reads CASSLTGSGFYEQFF. The DNA for the CDR3 is TGTGCCAGCAGTCTGACAGGGAGTGGGTTCTATGAGCAGTTCTTC.

This clonotype was seen a few times. The V call is TRBV5-1, the J call TRBJ2-7; possible D gene TRBD2, 5 bases. Germline V gene lookup returns CDR1 SGHRS and CDR2 YFSETQ. The CDR3 runs 15 residues. The ends were cut back, 1 base at V and 0 bases at J, with 11 bases in the middle. CDR3 in amino acids: CASSLMSGTSYEQYF. The CDR3 nucleotides read TGCGCCAGCAGCTTGATGAGCGGAACCTCCTACGAGCAGTACTTC. The complete variable domain, with remaining parts taken from reference TRBV5-1 and TRBJ2-7, reads KAGVTQTPRYLIKTRGQQVTLSCSPISGHRSVSWYQQTPGQGLQFLFEYFSETQRNKGNFPGRFSGRQFSNSRSEMNVSTLELGDSALYLCASSLMSGTSYEQYFGPGTRLTVT.